This T cell receptor beta chain was obtained from a study of blood T cell repertoires in COVID-19. Whole-study context: Specimens from acute and convalescent COVID-19 originated in the United States, Italy and Spain.

Assay: immunoSEQ multiplex PCR; the TCRdb copy retains only in-frame clones and omits some. The sample carries over 200,000 clones, under 90% recorded once. Recovery among Cohort 3 donors was established by two negative PCRs, clearance, or symptom resolution. Trimming took off 8 bases at V and 0 bases at J, with 14 bases between the two ends. Germline V lookup: CDR1 GTSNPN, CDR2 SVGIG (reference sequence). CDR3 length: 15 residues. Sequencing was carried out using PBMCs or T cells enriched from blood (not recorded which). The rearrangement joins TRBV30 to TRBJ2-6, with D tentatively TRBD1 (6 bases). The TCR originated in a man aged 60 to 75 who had recovered from COVID-19. CDR3 in amino acids: CAQRHRVSGANVLTF. The CDR3 nucleotides read TGTGCCCAAAGACACAGGGTCTCTGGGGCCAACGTCCTGACTTTC.